Here is one T cell receptor beta chain with its context. Its antigen is unknown. Per-base quality was not reported, and no clone a single base away is much larger than it. This entry is derived from a study of blood T cell repertoires in COVID-19 (dated by TCRdb to 2020 to 2021). Describing the broader study: Samples covering the acute and convalescent phases of COVID-19 were provided by collaborators in the United States, Italy and Spain. The repertoires were released in a freely available public database meant as a resource for research on the immune response to SARS-CoV-2. Nearly every sample came with metadata listing a de-identified subject ID, COVID-19 status, age in years and sex. Where available, HLA class I and class II types were obtained from metadata supplied by the sample provider rather than from assay-based typing. The samples were drawn from two sources: the first 160 participants of the ongoing ImmuneRACE study, and about 1,300 subjects contributed by 6 global collaborators. Deeply sampled blood TCRbeta repertoires from subjects exposed to, actively infected with, or recovered from COVID-19 were included in the dataset. The material from the prospective study consisted of cDNA or gDNA derived from T cells, B-cell-depleted T cells, or PBMCs.

Beyond this particular receptor, the publication reports: How much clinical and demographic metadata was included differed by source and by participant, and the metadata was provided uncurated.

Based on the germline V gene, the CDR1 and CDR2 sequences are SNHLY and FYNNEI. V is clipped by 4 bases and J by 6 bases, and the sequence between their germline boundaries is 10 bases long. The CDR3 measures 14 amino acids from cysteine to phenylalanine. Only the CDR3 part of the read is kept: 42 bases, read in frame from the first base. The immunoSEQ Assay, a bias-controlled multiplex PCR, was used to amplify TCRbeta CDR3 regions from genomic DNA. The published analysis was carried out like this. Within the assay, amplification of reference gene primers was used to estimate how many nucleated cells each sample contained. To quantify the absolute abundance of each unique TCRbeta CDR3 rearrangement, sequence reads were collapsed and filtered. For each sample, productive Simpson clonality was calculated as the square root of Simpson's diversity index over productive rearrangements. This is the immuneACCESS table as TCRdb keeps it, with only in-frame sequences that have V and J called. A part of the clones is gone; compared with another copy, unresolved V genes explain less than half, and the rest is unexplained. D and trimming come from the DNA, and the V and J calls and clone size come from that table. The sample table records over 100,000 clones; more than 60% of these occur just once. The leading ten clones occupy 1.9% of the sample.

Collaborating institutions collected whole blood in K2EDTA tubes following their own protocols. Collaborator samples were shipped for TCRbeta analysis as frozen whole blood, isolated PBMCs, or DNA extracted from either sample type. The sample comprised peripheral blood. The V and J genes are TRBV2 and TRBJ1-6; a tentative D match to TRBD1 spans 5 bases. This clonotype was sampled from a woman in her seventies with acute or convalescent COVID-19. The CDR3 reads CASSVGQFNSPLHF. The DNA sequence is as follows: TGTGCCAGCAGTGTCGGACAATTTAATTCACCCCTCCACTTT.